A single sample gave rise to the 8 T cell receptor beta chains below, sequenced in a study of blood T cell repertoires in COVID-19. TCRdb's table, derived via immunoSEQ multiplex PCR, lists solely in-frame clones and lacks some. The sample records 55,000 to 65,000 clones, approximately 91% being singletons. Sequenced input: peripheral blood. The receptor set was obtained from a man in his 60s with acute or convalescent COVID-19.

The chain has TRBV18 and TRBJ2-1, with 8 bases aligning to TRBD1. This CDR3 is built from 16 residues. V lost 4 bases and J lost 6; bases outside the gene matches: 11. Germline CDR1 KGHSH, CDR2 LQKENI. The CDR3, as DNA: TGTGCCAGCTCACAGCCGGGACAGGCCCCTGGCAATGAGCAGTTCTTC. Translation gives CASSQPGQAPGNEQFF.

The chain recombines TRBV12-5 with TRBJ1-2; D ambiguous. The CDR3 extends over 14 amino acids. V gave up 1 base and J gave up 1 base, with 7 bases separating them. The germline gives CDR1 LGHNT, CDR2 FRNRAP. The CDR3 DNA reads as TGTGCTAGTGGTTTGGATTTGAGTAACTATGGCTACACCTTC. It codes for CASGLDLSNYGYTF.

The chain combines TRBV9 with TRBJ1-6; D is undetermined. The CDR3 sequence is 15 residues long. V was shortened by 3 bases and J by 7 bases, with 14 bases between the two germline ends. Per the germline V gene, CDR1 is SGDLS and CDR2 is YYNGEE. In nucleotides, the CDR3 is TGTGCCAGCAGCGCCGACCTTATCGGGAATTCACCCCTCCACTTT. Its translation is CASSADLIGNSPLHF. Variable domain in full (rest from reference TRBV9 and TRBJ1-6): DSGVTQTPKHLITATGQRVTLRCSPRSGDLSVYWYQQSLDQGLQFLIQYYNGEERAKGNILERFSAQQFPDLHSELNLSSLELGDSALYFCASSADLIGNSPLHFGNGTRLTVT.

The V call is TRBV15, the J call TRBJ2-6; 7 bases agree with TRBD1. Germline values: CDR1 LNHNV, CDR2 YYDKDF (reference sequence). This CDR3 is built from 19 residues. V lost 0 bases, J lost 2 bases, and 10 bases stayed unmatched. CDR3 sequence: CATSRDYGQEGTGANVLTF. CDR3 coding DNA: TGTGCCACCAGCAGAGATTACGGACAGGAAGGGACTGGGGCCAACGTCCTGACTTTC. Complete variable domain (other parts from reference TRBV15 and TRBJ2-6): DAMVIQNPRYQVTQFGKPVTLSCSQTLNHNVMYWYQQKSSQAPKLLFHYYDKDFNNEADTPDNFQSRRPNTSFCFLDIRSPGLGDTAMYLCATSRDYGQEGTGANVLTFGAGSRLTVL.

The chain recombines TRBV5-6 with TRBJ2-7; the match to TRBD2 covers 10 bases. Germline CDR1 and CDR2: SGHDT and YYEEEE. This CDR3 has 18 residues. V lost 3 bases to trimming and J lost 3 bases; unmatched junction nucleotides: 15. The CDR3 DNA reads TGTGCCAGCAGCTCAAAAGGACTAGCGGACCCTTCCTTCTACGAGCAGTACTTC. Amino acids: CASSSKGLADPSFYEQYF.

The chain uses TRBV10-3 and TRBJ1-1; 9 bases map to TRBD1. J was trimmed by 4 bases and V by 6 bases; bases with no gene match: 6. CDR3 size: 14 residues. Per the germline V gene, CDR1 is ENHRY and CDR2 is SYGVKD. CDR3 loop: CAISWDRETTEAFF. CDR3 sequence (DNA): TGTGCCATCAGCTGGGACAGGGAGACCACTGAAGCTTTCTTT.

The chain recombines TRBV7-3 with TRBJ2-2; unclear D gene. Germline loops: CDR1 SGHTA, CDR2 FQGTGA. Trimming took off 5 bases at V and 3 bases at J, with 4 bases between the two ends. The CDR3 totals 12 residues. The CDR3 coding sequence is TGTGCCAGCAGCCTCCACACCGGGGAGCTGTTTTTT. Amino acid sequence: CASSLHTGELFF.

The gene calls are TRBV28 and TRBJ1-5, with a possible D match to TRBD1 (6 bases). Between the trimmed V and J ends, which lost 5 bases and 5 bases, there was a span of 19 bases. Germline lookup yields CDR1 MDHEN and CDR2 SYDVKM. This CDR3 has 16 residues. CDR3 nucleotide sequence: TGTGCCAGCAGTCGTGGGGACGGGACACCTCATCAGCCCCAGCATTTT. Translated, it gives CASSRGDGTPHQPQHF. Based on the CDR3 plus reference TRBV28 and TRBJ1-5, the full variable domain is DVKVTQSSRYLVKRTGEKVFLECVQDMDHENMFWYRQDPGLGLRLIYFSYDVKMKEKGDIPEGYSVSREKKERFSLILESASTNQTSMYLCASSRGDGTPHQPQHFGDGTRLSIL.